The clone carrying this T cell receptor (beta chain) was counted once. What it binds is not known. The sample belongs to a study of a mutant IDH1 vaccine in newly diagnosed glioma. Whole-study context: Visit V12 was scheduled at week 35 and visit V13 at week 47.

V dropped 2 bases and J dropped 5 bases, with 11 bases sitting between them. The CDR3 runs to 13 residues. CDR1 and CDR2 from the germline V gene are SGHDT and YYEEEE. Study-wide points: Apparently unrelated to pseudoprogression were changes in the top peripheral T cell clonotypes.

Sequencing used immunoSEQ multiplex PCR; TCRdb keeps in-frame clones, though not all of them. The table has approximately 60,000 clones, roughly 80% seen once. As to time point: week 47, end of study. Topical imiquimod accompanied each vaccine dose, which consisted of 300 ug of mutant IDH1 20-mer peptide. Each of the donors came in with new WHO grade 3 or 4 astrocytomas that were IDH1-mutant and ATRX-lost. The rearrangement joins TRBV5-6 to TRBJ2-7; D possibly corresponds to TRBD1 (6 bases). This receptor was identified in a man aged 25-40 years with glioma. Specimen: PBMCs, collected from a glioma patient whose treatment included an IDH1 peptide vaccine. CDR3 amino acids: CASSLRQDHEQYF. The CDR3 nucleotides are TGTGCCAGCAGCTTAAGACAGGATCACGAGCAGTACTTC.